The entry below gives a single T cell receptor beta chain sequence along with its context. The antigen is unknown. Germline V gene sequence: CDR1 SGDLS, CDR2 YYNGEE. The CDR3 runs 14 residues. V was pared by 3 bases and J by 1 base, with 10 bases between. The source of the sample is a study of post-analysis software for immune sequencing data. The overall study: Several disease courses (relapsing-remitting, secondary progressive and progressive-relapsing) of multiple sclerosis were included.

Study-wide results and limits: TRBV5-6, TRBV5-1 and TRBV20-1 were among four to six TRBV segments more frequent in patients than controls. F measure clustering grouped samples strongly by preparation batch. A significant reduction in normalized Chao1 diversity was observed in multiple sclerosis patients versus controls.

Tagging with unique molecular identifiers was a feature of the TCR beta cDNA libraries. It was from roughly 1.1 to 9.2 million T cells that some 500,000 cDNA molecules came. Using its own MiXCR run on the PCR reads, TCRdb lists one record per CDR3 protein. The sample contains around 770,000 distinct CDR3 sequences, around 46% of which appear only once. The sequenced sample was blood. The receptor was isolated from a girl aged 5-17 years with multiple sclerosis. This sequence joins TRBV9 and TRBJ1-1; a weak D match, TRBD1 (5 bases). The DNA of the CDR3 is TGTGCCAGCAGCGCAGGGCGGCCGAACACTGAAGCTTTCTTT. Residues: CASSAGRPNTEAFF.